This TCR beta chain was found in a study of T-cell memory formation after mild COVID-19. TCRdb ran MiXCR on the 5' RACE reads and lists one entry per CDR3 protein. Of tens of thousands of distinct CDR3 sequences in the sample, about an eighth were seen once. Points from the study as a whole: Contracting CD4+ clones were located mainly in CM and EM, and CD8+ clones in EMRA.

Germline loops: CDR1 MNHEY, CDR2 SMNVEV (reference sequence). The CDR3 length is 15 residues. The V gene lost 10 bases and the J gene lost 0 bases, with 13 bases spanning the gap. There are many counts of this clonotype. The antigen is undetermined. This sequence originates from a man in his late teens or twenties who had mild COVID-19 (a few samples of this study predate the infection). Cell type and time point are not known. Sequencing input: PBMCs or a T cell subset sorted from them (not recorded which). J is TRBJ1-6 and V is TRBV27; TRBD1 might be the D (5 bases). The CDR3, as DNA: TGTGCCACGGGGGGGAAAGCCTCCTATAATTCACCCCTCCACTTT. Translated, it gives CATGGKASYNSPLHF.